Shown below are 29 T cell receptor beta chains from a single sample sequenced in a study of cytomegalovirus exposure and HLA in healthy donors. The repertoire was sequenced with immunoSEQ multiplex PCR; TCRdb's copy has only in-frame clones and lacks some. The sample contains more than 140,000 clones, 85% to 90% of which appear only once. Material for sequencing was PBMCs. Receptor source: a woman aged 18-29 years in good health and CMV-seropositive.

V gene TRBV7-9 combines with J gene TRBJ2-2, with D perhaps TRBD1 (6 bases). The CDR3 covers 13 residues. Germline-derived CDR1 and CDR2 are SEHNR and FQNEAQ (reference sequence). Trimming cost V 0 bases and J 11 bases, with 10 bases left between them. The CDR3 here is CASSLAVGTELFF. The CDR3 DNA reads TGTGCCAGCAGCTTAGCGGTCGGGACAGAGCTGTTTTTT.

The chain uses TRBV28 and TRBJ2-2; D may be TRBD2 (5 bases). Germline V lookup: CDR1 MDHEN, CDR2 SYDVKM. Trimming left V 7 bases short and J 0 bases short, with 12 bases between. The CDR3 has 15 residues. In nucleotides, the CDR3 is TGTGCCAGCATCACGACTAACACGAACACCGGGGAGCTGTTTTTT. This codes for CASITTNTNTGELFF.

The chain is built from TRBV5-1 and TRBJ1-3; 9 positions match TRBD1. Per germline, CDR1 SGHRS and CDR2 YFSETQ. The CDR3 is 17 residues long. The ends lost 4 bases at V and 0 bases at J; junction bases unmatched: 8. CDR3 region: CASSEDRGPLSGNTIYF. The CDR3 nucleotides read TGCGCCAGCAGCGAGGACAGGGGACCCCTCTCTGGAAACACCATATATTTT. The full variable domain, with the rest looked up from reference TRBV5-1 and TRBJ1-3, is KAGVTQTPRYLIKTRGQQVTLSCSPISGHRSVSWYQQTPGQGLQFLFEYFSETQRNKGNFPGRFSGRQFSNSRSEMNVSTLELGDSALYLCASSEDRGPLSGNTIYFGEGSWLTVV.

This clone was recorded a few times. This chain joins TRBV2 and TRBJ2-3, with 8 bases fitting TRBD1. CDR1 is SNHLY, CDR2 FYNNEI, per germline. This CDR3 has 16 residues. V lost 7 bases to trimming and J lost 1 base; unmatched junction nucleotides: 10. The CDR3 here is CASTFSTGVGTDTQYF. In DNA form, the CDR3 reads TGTGCCAGCACCTTTTCGACAGGGGTGGGCACAGATACGCAGTATTTT.

This chain connects TRBV29-1 to TRBJ1-2; 7 nucleotides line up with TRBD1. V shed 1 base and J 8 bases; nucleotides not matched to a gene: 10. The germline CDR1 and CDR2 sequences are SQVTM and ANQGSEA. This CDR3 has 14 amino acids. The CDR3 here is CSVEAHYRGLGYTF. The CDR3, as DNA: TGCAGCGTTGAAGCCCACTACAGGGGTTTAGGCTACACCTTC.

This clone has only a few counts. V is TRBV25-1 and J is TRBJ1-2; 9 bases are a match to TRBD1. The CDR3 covers 15 residues. Germline lookup yields CDR1 MGHDK and CDR2 SYGVNS. Trimming cost V 2 bases and J 4 bases; bases outside gene matches: 5. CDR3 bases: TGTGCCAGCAGTGAAGGGACAGGGTTTGCCTATGGCTACACCTTC. Its protein product is CASSEGTGFAYGYTF.

The rearrangement links TRBV11-2 to TRBJ2-2; maybe TRBD2 (5 bases). The germline gives CDR1 SGHAT, CDR2 FQNNGV. The CDR3 is 14 amino acids. The ends were cut back, 6 bases at V and 1 base at J, with 9 bases in the middle. The CDR3 nucleotides read TGTGCCAGCAGTCTGGACTTGAACACCGGGGAGCTGTTTTTT. Protein product: CASSLDLNTGELFF.

The chain uses TRBV5-1 and TRBJ2-2; weak D call: TRBD2 (6 bases). The germline CDR1 and CDR2 sequences are SGHRS and YFSETQ. The CDR3 has 14 amino acids. The germline V and J ends were trimmed by 0 bases and 6 bases, with 9 bases remaining between them. The CDR3 region has the DNA TGCGCCAGCAGCTTGGAATCGGGGGCCGGGGAGCTGTTTTTT. This sequence encodes CASSLESGAGELFF.

The chain combines TRBV5-8 with TRBJ2-7; TRBD2 agrees at 8 bases. V shed 4 bases, J shed 5 bases, and the junction held 5 bases outside the gene matches. Germline assignment: CDR1 SGHTS and CDR2 YDEGEE. The CDR3 has 13 residues. CDR3 region: CASSHREGNEQYF. The CDR3 region has the DNA TGTGCCAGCAGCCATCGGGAGGGGAACGAGCAGTACTTC.

The V and J genes are TRBV7-3 and TRBJ2-1; 9 positions match TRBD2. Per germline, CDR1 SGHTA and CDR2 FQGTGA. V lost 2 bases to trimming and J lost 5 bases; unmatched junction nucleotides: 7. The length of the CDR3 is 16 residues. The CDR3 nucleotides are TGTGCCAGCAGCTTAGGTGCTAGCGGGACCCACAATGAGCAGTTCTTC. It specifies CASSLGASGTHNEQFF.

The J gene is TRBJ2-5, the V gene TRBV9; maybe TRBD2 (6 bases). CDR3 length: 15 residues. The V end lost 0 bases, the J end lost 5 bases, and 14 bases lay between the germline ends. Per the germline V gene, CDR1 is SGDLS and CDR2 is YYNGEE. CDR3 residues: CASSVEVGGMETQYF. In DNA, the CDR3 is TGTGCCAGCAGCGTAGAGGTGGGAGGTATGGAGACCCAGTACTTC.

This sequence joins TRBV5-1 and TRBJ2-7, with 8 bases that match TRBD2. V was pared by 4 bases and J by 5 bases, with 8 bases of the junction left unmatched. CDR1 SGHRS and CDR2 YFSETQ come from the germline V gene. The CDR3 is 14 residues long. CDR3 sequence: CASSPAGTSHEQYF. CDR3 nucleotide sequence: TGCGCCAGCAGCCCCGCCGGGACTAGTCACGAGCAGTACTTC.

The V gene is TRBV11-2, the J gene TRBJ2-7, with 9 bases identical to TRBD1. Losses at the gene ends were 3 bases for V and 6 bases for J; bases not matched to a gene: 3. CDR3 length: 13 amino acids. CDR1 and CDR2 (germline): SGHAT, FQNNGV. The CDR3 loop is CASSLGTGIEQYF. The CDR3 region has the DNA TGTGCCAGCAGCTTGGGGACAGGGATCGAGCAGTACTTC.

The V and J genes are TRBV2 and TRBJ2-7; D remains ambiguous. CDR3 length: 12 amino acids. Between the trimmed V and J ends, which lost 6 bases and 4 bases, there was a span of 10 bases. Germline CDR1 and CDR2: SNHLY and FYNNEI. CDR3 protein: CASSPELYEQYF. The CDR3 region has the DNA TGTGCCAGCAGCCCGGAGCTGTACGAGCAGTACTTC.

This sequence joins TRBV19 and TRBJ2-7; D possibly corresponds to TRBD2 (5 bases). The germline V and J ends were trimmed by 5 bases and 2 bases, with 22 bases remaining between them. The germline CDR1 and CDR2 sequences are LNHDA and SQIVND (reference sequence). The CDR3 loop spans 17 amino acids. The CDR3 DNA is TGTGCCAGTAGTCCCCCGTTGGCTAGCCAACGAACCTACGAGCAGTACTTC. Translation: CASSPPLASQRTYEQYF.

V usage is TRBV2 and J usage is TRBJ1-5; a possible D gene is TRBD1 (6 bases). V gave up 5 bases and J gave up 2 bases, with 16 bases separating them. Germline V CDR1 and CDR2: SNHLY, FYNNEI. The CDR3 has 16 residues. The CDR3 DNA sequence: TGTGCCAGCAGTCCCCGTGGGGGCGCGGGCAATCAGCCCCAGCATTTT. This translates into CASSPRGGAGNQPQHF.

This clone was counted only a few times. The chain uses TRBV30 and TRBJ1-3, with D unresolved. The CDR3 contains 13 residues. V shed 0 bases and J shed 0 bases, with 3 bases lying between them. Germline loops: CDR1 GTSNPN, CDR2 SVGIG (reference sequence). The CDR3: CAWSVLSGNTIYF. The CDR3 nucleotides read TGTGCCTGGAGTGTACTCTCTGGAAACACCATATATTTT.

V is TRBV2 and J is TRBJ2-7; no reliable D call. Germline CDR1 SNHLY, CDR2 FYNNEI. CDR3 length equals 11 residues. V gave up 6 bases and J gave up 5 bases, with 8 bases separating them. This chain's CDR3 is CASSPSHEQYF. Written as DNA, the CDR3 is TGTGCCAGCAGCCCCTCTCACGAGCAGTACTTC.

The chain recombines TRBV2 with TRBJ2-5; D is unresolved. Per the germline V gene, CDR1 is SNHLY and CDR2 is FYNNEI. The CDR3 consists of 10 residues. V was cut by 5 bases and J by 5 bases, with 3 bases left in between. DNA for the CDR3: TGTGCCAGCAGTTCTGAGACCCAGTACTTC. Translation: CASSSETQYF.

The chain recombines TRBV30 with TRBJ1-4, with D maybe TRBD1 (5 bases). The V gene lost 2 bases and the J gene lost 4 bases, with 17 bases spanning the gap. This CDR3 spans 16 amino acids. CDR1 and CDR2 (germline): GTSNPN, SVGIG (reference sequence). The CDR3 loop is CAWSPPHRTINEKLFF. In DNA, the CDR3 is TGTGCCTGGAGTCCCCCGCACAGGACGATTAATGAAAAACTGTTTTTT.

This clone was counted a few times. One end of the junction varies from germline; a read error may be responsible. The chain couples TRBV2 to TRBJ2-7; TRBD2 matches 9 bases. This CDR3 comprises 14 residues. The germline V gene has CDR1 SNHLY and CDR2 FYNNEI. For the CDR3, the DNA is TGTGCCAGCAGTGAAGCCCATTTGGGACTAGCTTCTAACTTC. It yields the protein CASSEAHLGLASNF.

The rearrangement links TRBV28 to TRBJ1-5, with D unresolved. Trimming left V 6 bases short and J 4 bases short, with 4 bases between. CDR1 MDHEN and CDR2 SYDVKM come from the germline V gene. CDR3 length: 11 amino acids. The CDR3 DNA reads TGTGCCAGCAGCACTAATCAGCCCCAGCATTTT. This gives the protein CASSTNQPQHF.

The rearrangement joins TRBV7-2 to TRBJ1-5, with unresolved D. The CDR3 is 13 amino acids. The V end was cut by 5 bases, the J end by 7 bases, with 12 bases between. Germline V gene lookup returns CDR1 SGHTA and CDR2 FQGNSA. As DNA, the CDR3 is TGTGCCAGCAGCCCCGGGGTGGGACAGCCCCAGCATTTT. This codes for CASSPGVGQPQHF.

The chain employs TRBV2 and TRBJ2-1; 7 nucleotides line up with TRBD2. The CDR3 has 18 amino acids. Germline V CDR1 and CDR2: SNHLY, FYNNEI. Trimming cost V 4 bases and J 10 bases; bases outside gene matches: 22. CDR3 sequence (DNA): TGTGCCAGCAGTGCTCCCCTCACTCTGTTCCGGGAGGCTCGGGAGCAGTTCTTC. As protein: CASSAPLTLFREAREQFF.

V and J are TRBV9 and TRBJ2-2; 7 bases are a match to TRBD2. Unmatched junction bases numbered 16, after V lost 3 bases and J lost 2 bases. CDR1 is SGDLS and CDR2 is YYNGEE in the germline V gene. This CDR3 has 19 residues. CDR3 sequence (DNA): TGTGCCAGCAGCGCCCGAGAGACTAGCATTCCGCTTAACACCGGGGAGCTGTTTTTT. Translated: CASSARETSIPLNTGELFF.

The chain employs TRBV6-6 and TRBJ2-6; TRBD2 is a possible D gene (6 bases). The germline V and J ends were trimmed by 2 bases and 0 bases, with 8 bases remaining between them. This CDR3 is built from 16 residues. Germline CDR1 is MNHNY and CDR2 is SVGAGI (reference sequence). CDR3 residues: CASSYPGGSGANVLTF. CDR3 coding DNA: TGTGCCAGCAGTTACCCCGGGGGCTCTGGGGCCAACGTCCTGACTTTC.

This chain uses TRBV27 with TRBJ2-7; a possible D gene is TRBD2 (6 bases). CDR3 size: 15 residues. The V and J ends lost 5 bases and 4 bases respectively, with 18 bases between them. Germline loops: CDR1 MNHEY, CDR2 SMNVEV (reference sequence). The DNA of the CDR3 is TGTGCCAGCAGTCGGTGGGGCGGGAAAGGGTACGAGCAGTACTTC. Translating gives CASSRWGGKGYEQYF.

V usage is TRBV10-1 and J usage is TRBJ1-3, with 8 bases lining up with TRBD1. V shed 0 bases and J 2 bases; nucleotides not matched to a gene: 3. This CDR3 has 16 amino acids. Looked up from germline, CDR1 is WNHNN and CDR2 is SYGVQD (reference sequence). This CDR3 reads CASSESLDRAGNTIYF. The CDR3 DNA is TGCGCCAGCAGTGAGTCCCTGGACAGGGCTGGAAACACCATATATTTT.

This clone was counted once. The chain has TRBV4-3 and TRBJ2-2; 8 positions agree with TRBD2. The V and J ends lost 4 bases and 6 bases, in that order; junction bases with no gene match: 7. This CDR3 has 15 amino acids. Germline V lookup: CDR1 LGHNA, CDR2 YSLEER. CDR3 in amino acids: CASSLRAGGPGELFF. For the CDR3, the DNA is TGCGCCAGCAGCCTGCGGGCGGGAGGACCCGGGGAGCTGTTTTTT.